This is a list of T cell receptor beta chains from one sample in a study of T-cell reconstitution after alpha-beta-depleted transplantation in children. One entry per CDR3 protein, called by TCRdb with MiXCR from the PCR reads. The profile shows hundreds of thousands of distinct CDR3 sequences, about a sixth of them singletons. The sample consisted of PBMCs, mostly from graft donor cells, taken 360 days after TCRalphabeta/CD19-depleted stem cell transplant. Receptor source: a male patient between 2 and 10 years old who had a stem cell transplant for acute lymphoblastic leukemia, so the T cells may come from the graft donor. The conserved cysteine and the conserved F or W are not part of the CDR3 here. Each record gives: CDR3 length, V gene, J gene, CDR3 protein.

11	TRBV11-2	TRBJ2-3	ASSSYRPDTQY
16	TRBV27	TRBJ2-7	ASSLIGPLQGSAYEQY
17	TRBV7-8	TRBJ1-2	ASSLSPWGTGDDNYGYT
12	TRBV20-1	TRBJ2-1	SVNRYSDPNEQF
15	TRBV27	TRBJ2-1	ASSLFGPGLSNNEQF
13	TRBV5-1	TRBJ2-1	ASSMLAPSYNEQF
11	TRBV6-2/TRBV6-3	TRBJ2-7	ASSYNLEYEQY
12	TRBV6-1	TRBJ1-6	ASSKTAYNSPLH
11	TRBV20-1	TRBJ2-1	SAERGSYNEQF
14	TRBV30	TRBJ2-3	AWSSVLAGRTDTQY
13	TRBV7-9	TRBJ2-7	ASSLGQLSSYEQY
15	TRBV7-2	TRBJ2-1	ASITIGGASSYNEQF
12	TRBV7-2	TRBJ2-1	ASSFSRGRYEQF
12	TRBV4-1	TRBJ2-7	ASSPRDTSYEQY
14	TRBV4-3	TRBJ1-5	ASSPGPLGADQPQH
10	TRBV3-1	TRBJ2-1	ASSQLRHEQF
11	TRBV2	TRBJ2-7	ASSPYNSYEQY
9	TRBV21-1	TRBJ2-1	ASPDYNEQF
12	TRBV19	TRBJ2-7	ASSTGTGLLEQY
15	TRBV6-5	TRBJ1-2	AISSSVLGQRGYGYT
16	TRBV3-1	TRBJ2-7	ASSQVGMREGVAGEQY
14	TRBV6-5	TRBJ1-1	ASSSIRTGWNTEAF
15	TRBV7-2	TRBJ1-2	ASSLARYLGHRYGYT
10	TRBV10-3	TRBJ2-5	AITRGQETQY
14	TRBV5-1	TRBJ1-1	ASSPSPGRSRTEAF
12	TRBV19	TRBJ1-2	ASSIGTSSRGYT
10	TRBV30	TRBJ2-7	AWSPTGVEQY
13	TRBV28	TRBJ2-3	ASSRGRLSTDTQY
15	TRBV7-2	TRBJ1-5	ASSLHNAGISNQPQH
12	TRBV30	TRBJ1-1	AWSPGGGLGVDF
13	TRBV6-1	TRBJ2-1	ASSPGQNGDNEQF
15	TRBV9	TRBJ1-1	ASSLGQGGLMNTEAF
14	TRBV30	TRBJ2-3	AWSVRAGWWADTQY
9	TRBV10-3	TRBJ1-2	AISRSYGYT
15	TRBV7-9	TRBJ2-7	ASSSLGDGRGLYEQY
15	TRBV4-1	TRBJ1-2	ASSQFIRTEANYGYT
13	TRBV28	TRBJ2-7	ASSSGTSRMWEQY
14	TRBV7-9	TRBJ2-7	ASSPEAGGDTYEQY
12	TRBV20-1	TRBJ2-1	SAPSTSSYNEQF
12	TRBV12-3/TRBV12-4	TRBJ2-7	ASSLDRGQYEQY
14	TRBV12-3/TRBV12-4	TRBJ2-1	ASSSPGLAGLNEQF
13	TRBV4-3	TRBJ2-7	ASSQGRATPYEQY
13	TRBV4-1	TRBJ2-5	ASSQDVGRSETQY
15	TRBV14	TRBJ2-3	ASSQYVPSGRTDTQY
15	TRBV5-5	TRBJ2-5	ASSLVLSTGRKETQY
13	TRBV6-2/TRBV6-3	TRBJ2-7	ASSTPSTGGGEQY
13	TRBV28	TRBJ1-1	ASSFGRGWSTEAF
14	TRBV24-1	TRBJ2-5	ATSDPRRDNQETQY
12	TRBV9	TRBJ2-7	ASSVSGRAGEQY
12	TRBV7-9	TRBJ2-6	ASVPSGGANVLT
11	TRBV20-1	TRBJ2-7	SARVGANYEQY
14	TRBV10-3	TRBJ2-3	AISTGGHYSTDTQY
11	TRBV20-1	TRBJ2-3	SVVGTVTDTQY